This TCR beta chain derives from a study of T cells in Graves' hyperthyroidism and ophthalmopathy. Germline CDR1 reads PRHDT; CDR2 reads FYEKMQ (reference sequence). The CDR3 length is 15 residues. V lost 5 bases and J 3 bases, leaving 17 bases between the germline ends. From RNA transcripts, TCR beta CDR3 regions were amplified. The HTBI primer set served for first-round RT-PCR of the TCR CDR3. From the multiplex PCR reads, TCRdb called clonotypes with MiXCR, one entry per CDR3 protein. The sample has approximately 98,000 distinct CDR3 sequences; 40% are singletons. This clonotype was detected ten times or more.

The gene calls are TRBV13 and TRBJ2-7; a weak D match, TRBD2 (5 bases). The TCR was taken from a woman aged 30 to 39 with Graves' hyperthyroidism. The specimen was peripheral blood or thyroid tissue (not recorded which). This CDR3 reads CASSAGRASHYEQYF. DNA of the CDR3: TGTGCCAGCAGCGCCGGGCGGGCCTCCCACTACGAGCAGTACTTC.